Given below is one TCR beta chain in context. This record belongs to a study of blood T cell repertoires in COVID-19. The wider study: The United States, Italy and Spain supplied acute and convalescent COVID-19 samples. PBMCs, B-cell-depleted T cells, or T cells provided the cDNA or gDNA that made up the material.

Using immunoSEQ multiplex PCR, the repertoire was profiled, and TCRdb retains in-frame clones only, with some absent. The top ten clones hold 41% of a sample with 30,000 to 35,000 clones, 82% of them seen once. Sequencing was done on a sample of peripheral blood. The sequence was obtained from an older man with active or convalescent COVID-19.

CDR3 nucleotide sequence: TGTGCCAGCAGTCTAAGAAATCCCGGGACAGGGATCTACGAGCAGTACTTC. As protein: CASSLRNPGTGIYEQYF. The chain has TRBV27 and TRBJ2-7, with TRBD1 identical over 9 bases. CDR1 and CDR2 from the germline V gene are MNHEY and SMNVEV (reference sequence). This CDR3 is 17 amino acids long. Germline trimming cut 5 bases from V and 3 bases from J; bases unmatched to any gene: 14.